The clone carrying this TCR beta chain was counted at least ten times. The target antigen is unknown. V was clipped by 2 bases and J by 5 bases, with 15 bases between them. The CDR3 totals 14 residues. Looked up from germline, CDR1 is SQVTM and CDR2 is ANQGSEA. The data were obtained in a study of neurological immune-mediated disorders. In the study overall: Within the group of approximately 34 multiple sclerosis patients, some 31 were relapsing-remitting, while 3 were secondary progressive. Overall study results and limits: Healthy controls had more TCR clonal expansion than multiple sclerosis, which showed the least, whereas HTLV-1-associated myelopathy showed the most. With the multiple sclerosis repertoire cluster, none of the clinical or MRI features showed an association.

Template-switch 5'RACE cDNA synthesis added a 10-nucleotide unique molecular identifier. A single record per CDR3 protein comes from TCRdb applying MiXCR to the 5' RACE reads. The data contain just over 50,000 distinct CDR3 sequences, around 3.4% of them seen just once; the ten biggest clones take up about 5.5%. The source material was PBMCs. This chain links TRBV29-1 with TRBJ1-1; D is unresolved. The TCR comes from a man aged 35-49 years with multiple sclerosis. The CDR3 loop reads CSVEMKGRATEAFF. CDR3 nucleotide sequence: TGCAGCGTTGAAATGAAAGGGCGGGCAACTGAAGCTTTCTTT.